Listed below are T cell receptor beta chains from one sample, sequenced in a study of blood T cell repertoires in COVID-19. Method: immunoSEQ multiplex PCR; TCRdb's copy keeps in-frame clones and lacks some. This table holds tens of thousands of clones, approximately 79% found once. The sequenced sample was peripheral blood. Receptor source: a woman of 80 years or more with active or convalescent COVID-19. Both conserved end residues are part of each CDR3. A D gene is named only where the DNA matches it firmly. Rows give clone size only sometimes, using once, few, many, or a class for an expanded clone.

>NA|TRBJ1-5|TRBV11-2|NA
CASAGGLDQPQHF
TGTGCCAGCGCGGGAGGGCTGGATCAGCCCCAGCATTTT
>TRBD1|TRBJ2-3|TRBV7-8|NA
CASSLGDRASDTQYF
TGTGCCAGCAGCTTAGGAGACAGGGCCTCAGATACGCAGTATTTT
>TRBD1|TRBJ1-5|TRBV6-2/TRBV6-3|NA
CASSDGGQGGSNQPQHF
TGTGCCAGCAGTGACGGAGGACAGGGAGGAAGCAATCAGCCCCAGCATTTT
>NA|TRBJ2-1|TRBV7-2|NA
CASGVGGSSYNEQFF
TGTGCCAGCGGGGTGGGAGGTAGCTCCTACAATGAGCAGTTCTTC
>TRBD2|TRBJ2-1|TRBV4-2|NA
CASSQEGSGGSYNEQFF
TGTGCCAGCAGCCAAGAGGGTAGCGGGGGGTCCTACAATGAGCAGTTCTTC
>NA|TRBJ2-2|TRBV5-1|NA
CASSLAQNTGELFF
TGCGCCAGCAGCTTGGCACAGAACACCGGGGAGCTGTTTTTT
>TRBD1|TRBJ1-1|TRBV19|once
CASSIPQGAWGTEAFF
TGTGCCAGTAGTATCCCACAGGGGGCATGGGGCACTGAAGCTTTCTTT
>TRBD2|TRBJ2-2|TRBV28|few
CASSLRLAGTGELFF
TGTGCCAGCAGTCTCCGACTAGCGGGGACCGGGGAGCTGTTTTTT
>TRBD2|TRBJ2-1|TRBV4-3|NA
CASSQENLAGGRYNEQFF
TGCGCCAGCAGCCAAGAAAACCTAGCGGGGGGGCGGTACAATGAGCAGTTCTTC
>NA|TRBJ1-2|TRBV5-6|NA
CASSLGGAGNYGYTF
TGTGCCAGCAGCTTGGGTGGGGCGGGGAACTATGGCTACACCTTC
>TRBD1|TRBJ1-1|TRBV6-2/TRBV6-3|few
CASSFLGQDNTEAFF
TGTGCCAGCAGTTTCTTAGGACAGGACAACACTGAAGCTTTCTTT
>TRBD2|TRBJ2-5|TRBV5-1|once
CASSLAPRLAGWETQYF
TGCGCCAGCAGCTTGGCCCCAAGACTAGCGGGGTGGGAGACCCAGTACTTC
>NA|TRBJ2-2|TRBV19|NA
CASRRTANTGELFF
TGTGCCAGTAGGCGGACAGCGAACACCGGGGAGCTGTTTTTT
>NA|TRBJ2-3|TRBV10-3|once
CATRRAGDTQYF
TGTGCTACTCGGAGGGCAGGAGATACGCAGTATTTT
>NA|TRBJ2-7|TRBV28|NA
CASSPRSRAYEQYF
TGTGCCAGCAGTCCAAGATCCCGGGCCTACGAGCAGTACTTC
>TRBD1|TRBJ1-5|TRBV6-2/TRBV6-3|NA
CASSYGTGIQPQHF
TGTGCCAGCAGTTACGGGACAGGGATTCAGCCCCAGCATTTT